This TCR beta chain was observed in a study of cytomegalovirus exposure and HLA in healthy donors. Separate from the roughly 700-subject first cohort, the 120-subject validation cohort was the one that the donors belonged to. Using immunoSEQ multiplex PCR, the repertoire was profiled, and TCRdb retains in-frame clones only, with some absent. Counted here are some 170,000 clones, roughly nine tenths occurring once; the ten biggest clones make up roughly 6.6%. The J segment lost 4 bases and the V segment lost 6 bases, leaving 5 bases of the junction unmatched. The CDR3 consists of 13 residues. Germline V gene sequence: CDR1 MDHEN, CDR2 SYDVKM.

Material: PBMCs. The chain uses TRBV28 and TRBJ2-7; 8 bases line up with TRBD1. The receptor comes from a man in his thirties or forties in good health and CMV-seropositive. CDR3 in DNA: TGTGCCAGCAGGCGGACAGGGAGGTACGAGCAGTACTTC. Amino acid sequence: CASRRTGRYEQYF.